This TCR beta chain was observed in a study of metastatic and nonmetastatic thyroid tumors. For the study at large: Malignant thyroid and benign thyroid patients provided blood and tumor or nodule tissue whose repertoires were compared.

The CDR3 has 16 residues. V trimming: 0 bases; J trimming: 4 bases; junction bases outside the gene matches: 6. The germline gives CDR1 SGHDT, CDR2 YYEEEE. In the authors' methods: CDR3 was compared across clinicopathological groups, and the resulting differences were used to build a distant-metastasis classifier for papillary thyroid cancer. TCRdb reassembled clones from the PCR reads with MiXCR. None of the V and J calls come from the authors' own analysis; TCRdb made them. The sample has 25,000 to 30,000 clones; over 20% are singletons. No treatment had been given to any patient before thyroid surgery. Whole-study results and caveats: Relative to benign nodules, malignant thyroid tumors were reportedly characterized by significantly elevated TCR beta diversity in blood and tumor.

Ten or more counts support this clone. Its antigen remains unidentified. The sample was blood. This sequence joins TRBV5-6 and TRBJ2-1, with 8 nucleotides matching TRBD2. This sequence originates from a female donor with papillary thyroid cancer or a benign thyroid nodule (not recorded which). Some clones in this sample may be carry-over from other donors' samples. The CDR3: CASSLVGREAYNEQFF. CDR3 DNA: TGTGCCAGCAGCTTGGTTGGGCGGGAGGCGTACAATGAGCAGTTCTTC.